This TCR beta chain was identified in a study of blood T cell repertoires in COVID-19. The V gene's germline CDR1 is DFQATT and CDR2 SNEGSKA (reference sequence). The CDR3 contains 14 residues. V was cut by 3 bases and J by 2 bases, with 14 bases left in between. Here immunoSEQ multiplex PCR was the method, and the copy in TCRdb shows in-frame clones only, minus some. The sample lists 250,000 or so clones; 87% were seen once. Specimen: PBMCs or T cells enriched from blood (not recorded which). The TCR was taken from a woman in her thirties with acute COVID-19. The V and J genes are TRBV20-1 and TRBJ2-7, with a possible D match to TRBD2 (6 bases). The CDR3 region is CSASQRGFPYEQYF. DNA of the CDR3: TGCAGTGCTAGTCAACGGGGGTTTCCCTACGAGCAGTACTTC.